This T cell receptor (beta chain) was retrieved from a study of blood T cell repertoires in COVID-19. Overall study context: Samples came from the United States, Italy and Spain, spanning acute and convalescent COVID-19.

V lost 0 bases to trimming and J lost 2 bases, with 7 bases between them. This CDR3 is 14 amino acids long. Per the germline V gene, CDR1 is SGDLS and CDR2 is YYNGEE. This clone appeared a single time. The protocol was immunoSEQ multiplex PCR, while the TCRdb copy is restricted to in-frame clones and leaves out a portion. The sample yields approximately 220,000 clones, about 90% seen once. The sequenced sample consisted of PBMCs or T cells enriched from blood (not recorded which). This TCR derives from a man aged 30 to 39 who had recovered from COVID-19. The chain has TRBV9 and TRBJ2-3; D not resolved. DNA for the CDR3: TGTGCCAGCAGCGTAGAATTCATCACAGATACGCAGTATTTT. This translates into CASSVEFITDTQYF.